This T cell receptor (beta chain) was documented in a study of blood T cells in healthy people across ages. There are 13 residues in the CDR3. Trimming removed 1 base at V and 6 bases at J, with 10 bases between. Germline CDR1 and CDR2: SGHAT and FQNNGV. The study's findings and limits: Naive T cell percentage showed a strong correlation with the diversity of TCR beta. Diversity figures based on one million T cells were deemed too low.

On this clonotype: As yet, its antigen is unknown.

The second PCR ran roughly 6 to 11 cycles with a sample-barcoded 5' primer and J-beta primers. TCRdb reanalysed the 5' RACE reads using MiXCR and keeps one entry per CDR3 protein. The sample lists about 730,000 distinct CDR3 sequences, around 46% seen once, with roughly 19% in the top ten. They isolated at least 6 million PBMCs from each sample. The sample taken for sequencing was blood. This TCR was recovered from a woman aged 60-70 years in good health. The rearrangement joins TRBV11-2 to TRBJ2-7; no definite D call. As DNA, the CDR3 is TGTGCCAGCAGCTTAGTTCTAGAAGGCGAGCAGTACTTC. Its translation is CASSLVLEGEQYF.